This T cell receptor beta chain was found in a study of shared clonotypes between healthy human individuals. Study-wide results and caveats: Richness estimates generally favored naive over memory subsets.

CDR1 and CDR2 (germline): MGHRA, YSYEKL. This CDR3 region has 13 residues. V shed 0 bases and J shed 4 bases, with 7 bases lying between them. This table comes from immunoSEQ multiplex PCR, and its TCRdb copy is limited to in-frame clones, with some not included. In the table there are approximately 720,000 clones, about 91% of which are singletons. Positively selected for CCR7, the CD45RO-negative cells used as naive CD8 cells excluded terminally differentiated effector memory CD45RA+ cells. For this clone: The antigen remains unidentified.

The sequence was obtained from a man aged 25 to 40 in good health. V and J are TRBV4-1 and TRBJ2-7, with D unclear. The sample consisted of naive CD8+ T cells sorted from blood. The DNA for the CDR3 is TGCGCCAGCAGCCAAGAGCTACGTTACGAGCAGTACTTC. It is translated as CASSQELRYEQYF.